Below are 13 T cell receptor beta chains sequenced from a single sample in a study of CD8+CD57+ T cells in acquired aplastic anemia. Genomic DNA templated the TCR beta VDJ and CDR3 profiling. TCRdb redid the calling of the reads with MiXCR, one entry per CDR3 protein. The top ten hold roughly two fifths of the sample, which has fewer than 300,000 distinct CDR3 sequences, approximately 80% seen once. Sequencing was done on patients that had shown CD8+CD57+ cell expansion by flow cytometry. What was sequenced was sorted CD4+, CD8+, or CD8+CD57+ T cells (not recorded which) from PBMCs. Receptors originate from a human donor with aplastic anemia.

The chain couples TRBV7-9 to TRBJ2-1; TRBD2 might be the D (7 bases). V was cut by 2 bases and J by 13 bases, with 24 bases left in between. The CDR3 extends over 16 amino acids. The V gene's germline CDR1 is SEHNR and CDR2 FQNEAQ (reference sequence). The CDR3 DNA reads TGTGCCAGCAGCTTACTACCCGGGGGGCTGAGCGTTGGACAGTTCTTC. Its translation is CASSLLPGGLSVGQFF.

This clonotype was counted a single time. J is TRBJ2-7 and V is TRBV5-4; D gene unclear. This CDR3 spans 15 amino acids. CDR1 and CDR2 (germline): SGHNT, YYREEE (reference sequence). V was shortened by 2 bases and J by 0 bases, with 12 bases between the two germline ends. The CDR3 bases are TGTGCCAGCAGCTTTACTACGGCCAGCTCCTACGAGCAGTACTTC. It is translated as CASSFTTASSYEQYF.

Notes on this clonotype: Mismatch with germline at one junction end may stem from a read error. This rearrangement joins TRBV25-1 to TRBJ2-2; D is possibly TRBD1 (6 bases). Germline loops: CDR1 MGHDK, CDR2 SYGVNS. The CDR3 is made up of 14 amino acids. The CDR3 DNA reads as TGTGACAGCAGTGAGGGAAGGGACACCGGGGAGCTGTATTTT. This gives the protein CDSSEGRDTGELYF. Full variable domain (rest looked up from reference TRBV25-1 and TRBJ2-2): EADIYQTPRYLVIGTGKKITLECSQTMGHDKMYWYQQDPGMELHLIHYSYGVNSTEKGDLSSESTVSRIRTEHFPLTLESARPSHTSQYLCDSSEGRDTGELYFGEGSRLTVL.

V and J are TRBV5-5 and TRBJ2-5; D gene ambiguous. The V end lost 5 bases, the J end lost 3 bases, and 11 bases lay between the germline ends. The CDR3 runs 13 residues. Germline V gives CDR1 SGHKS, CDR2 YYEKEE (reference sequence). Written as DNA, the CDR3 is TGTGCCAGCAGTTTTCAAAGAAAAGAGACCCAGTACTTC. Protein sequence: CASSFQRKETQYF.

The rearrangement links TRBV4-3 to TRBJ2-7; 7 bases map to TRBD1. Trimming took 1 base from V and 2 from J; bases not matched to a gene: 5. Germline V gene data show CDR1 as LGHNA and CDR2 as YSLEER. This CDR3 has 15 residues. This CDR3 reads CASSQVKGGAYEQYF. CDR3 nucleotide sequence: TGCGCCAGCAGCCAAGTGAAAGGGGGCGCCTACGAGCAGTACTTC.

This clonotype was detected once. The chain joins TRBV7-9 to TRBJ1-1; a possible D gene is TRBD1 (6 bases). The germline CDR1 and CDR2 sequences are SEHNR and FQNEAQ (reference sequence). V was trimmed by 5 bases and J by 0 bases, leaving 16 bases between them. This CDR3 is 16 amino acids long. This chain's CDR3 is CASSGTTSVLNTEAFF. The CDR3 nucleotides read TGTGCCAGCAGCGGGACAACAAGCGTCTTGAACACTGAAGCTTTCTTT.

This clonotype appeared a few times. The final CDR3 position lacks the conserved phenylalanine or tryptophan, pointing to a likely read error. Because the CDR3's place on the DNA is in doubt, the DNA is left out and the CDR3 is given as listed by TCRdb. V gene TRBV9 combines with J gene TRBJ2-3. Including both end residues, the CDR3 is 13 amino acids long. Per the germline V gene, CDR1 is SGDLS and CDR2 is YYNGEE. CDR3 residues: CASGVGSDTQHFV.

This sequence joins TRBV6-1 and TRBJ2-2; 10 bases agree with TRBD2. V dropped 6 bases and J dropped 6; count of bases not matched to a gene: 4. Germline CDR1 MNHNS, CDR2 SASEGT. This CDR3 spans 14 amino acids. CDR3 in DNA: TGTGCCAGCAGCCAGGGACTAGCGCCCGGGGAGCTGTTTTTT. It yields the protein CASSQGLAPGELFF.

CDR3 in DNA: TGTGCCAGCAGCTTTTATCCAGGCGGGACAGCCCTTTCCTTCTTT. The encoded protein is CASSFYPGGTALSFF. V usage is TRBV7-8 and J usage is TRBJ1-1; 7 nucleotides line up with TRBD1. This CDR3 has 15 residues. The germline V gene has CDR1 SGHVS and CDR2 FQNEAQ. Trimming took 3 bases from V and 14 from J; bases not matched to a gene: 18.

The chain joins TRBV5-5 to TRBJ1-6, with 8 bases identical to TRBD1. Germline V gives CDR1 SGHKS, CDR2 YYEKEE (reference sequence). The ends lost 0 bases at V and 9 bases at J; junction bases unmatched: 5. There are 15 residues in the CDR3. CDR3 nucleotides: TGTGCCAGCAGCTTGGACAGGGGGATGAGTTCACCCCTCCACTTT. This gives the protein CASSLDRGMSSPLHF.

There are a few counts of this clonotype. V and J are TRBV7-3 and TRBJ1-4; weak D call: TRBD1 (6 bases). Per germline, CDR1 SGHTA and CDR2 FQGTGA. Trimming cost V 6 bases and J 4 bases, with 12 bases left between them. The CDR3 is 14 residues long. The CDR3 coding sequence is TGTGCCAGCAGGAAGGGGGGACTTAATGAAAAACTGTTTTTT. Its protein is CASRKGGLNEKLFF.

This clonotype was observed once. The rearrangement uses TRBV7-9 and TRBJ1-2; D may be TRBD1 (5 bases). Per the germline V gene, CDR1 is SEHNR and CDR2 is FQNEAQ (reference sequence). The length of the CDR3 is 15 residues. The V end was cut by 11 bases, the J end by 14 bases, with 33 bases between. The CDR3 nucleotides read TGTGCCGGACACTTGACTAGGGAGACCCAGTACGGCGGGACCTTC. Encoded protein: CAGHLTRETQYGGTF.

The chain joins TRBV2 to TRBJ2-5; D is perhaps TRBD2 (5 bases). Per the germline V gene, CDR1 is SNHLY and CDR2 is FYNNEI. V lost 6 bases to trimming and J lost 5 bases, with 19 bases between them. This CDR3 has 15 residues. The CDR3 protein is CASSDGDGNEETQYF. The CDR3 DNA reads TGTGCCAGCAGCGATGGCGACGGGAATGAGGAGACCCAGTACTTC.